This T cell receptor beta chain was recovered during a study of vaccination effects on CD4 cells after COVID-19. Comment on this clone: Its antigen is currently unknown.

The CDR3 has 17 amino acids. The germline CDR1 and CDR2 sequences are MNHEY and SMNVEV (reference sequence). V was pared by 9 bases and J by 3 bases, with 11 bases of the junction left unmatched. CD4+ T cells specific for antigen were expanded with viral peptide pools by the ViraFEST assay before sequencing. Subsequent to 10 days of culture, CD4+ T cells were isolated. The healthy vaccine recipients, who had no prior SARS-CoV-2 infection, showed negative nucleocapsid antibodies. Cultures got half-medium changes with IL-2 on days 3 and 7. Libraries were prepared by immunoSEQ multiplex PCR; TCRdb keeps only in-frame clonotypes and omits some of them. The repertoire holds approximately 30,000 clones, with roughly two thirds as singletons.

This clonotype was obtained from a human donor who received a COVID-19 vaccine. Here the sequenced sample was CD4+ T cells from PBMCs cultured with SARS-CoV-2 spike peptides, taken before COVID-19 vaccination. The chain recombines TRBV27 with TRBJ1-6; 10 nucleotides line up with TRBD1. CDR3: CASQTGTGVNYNSPLHF. DNA for the CDR3: TGTGCCAGTCAAACCGGGACAGGGGTCAACTATAATTCACCCCTCCACTTT.